The 12 T cell receptor beta chains below come from one sample, sequenced in a study of blood T cell repertoires in COVID-19. Profiling relied on immunoSEQ multiplex PCR, and the TCRdb table lists in-frame clones only, not all of them. The sample contains approximately 150,000 clones, 85% of which appear only once. The sequencing input was peripheral blood. These receptor sequences come from a woman aged 50 to 60 with COVID-19, enrolled during active disease.

A single count supports this clone. The J gene is TRBJ1-1, the V gene TRBV6-5, with 10 bases matching TRBD1. V lost 6 bases and J lost 3; bases outside the gene matches: 1. Germline CDR1 MNHEY, CDR2 SVGAGI. CDR3 length: 13 amino acids. This CDR3 reads CASRGTGDTEAFF. The CDR3 DNA reads TGTGCCAGCAGAGGGACAGGGGACACTGAAGCTTTCTTT.

This chain uses TRBV10-3 with TRBJ2-3; TRBD2 might be the D (6 bases). The CDR3 covers 14 residues. The V gene lost 2 bases and the J gene lost 10 bases, with 16 bases spanning the gap. Germline V gene data show CDR1 as ENHRY and CDR2 as SYGVKD. This CDR3 is CAISEGASSEPQYF. CDR3 in DNA: TGTGCCATCAGTGAGGGCGCATCTAGCGAACCGCAGTATTTT.

The rearrangement joins TRBV6-6 to TRBJ2-4; 9 bases match TRBD1. Germline V gene data show CDR1 as MNHNY and CDR2 as SVGAGI (reference sequence). The CDR3 sequence is 16 residues long. V shed 5 bases and J 2 bases; nucleotides not matched to a gene: 7. CDR3 residues: CASSPGQGETKNIQYF. As DNA, the CDR3 is TGTGCCAGCAGTCCGGGACAGGGCGAGACCAAAAACATTCAGTACTTC.

This clone was seen a handful of times. The chain uses TRBV30 and TRBJ1-3; tentatively, D is TRBD1 (6 bases). The CDR3 consists of 13 residues. With 5 bases removed from V and 4 bases from J, the gap between germline ends came to 12 bases. Germline loops: CDR1 GTSNPN, CDR2 SVGIG (reference sequence). The CDR3 sequence is CAWDTGHGNTIYF. The DNA for the CDR3 is TGTGCCTGGGATACAGGGCACGGAAACACCATATATTTT.

The V call is TRBV25-1, the J call TRBJ1-1; 9 bases agree with TRBD1. This CDR3 has 17 residues. V was pared by 4 bases and J by 3 bases, with 12 bases of the junction left unmatched. The germline gives CDR1 MGHDK, CDR2 SYGVNS. CDR3 in amino acids: CASSVGDRVGWDTEAFF. The CDR3 bases are TGTGCCAGCAGTGTCGGGGACAGGGTGGGGTGGGACACTGAAGCTTTCTTT.

This sequence joins TRBV4-3 and TRBJ1-6; D remains unclear. With 0 bases removed from V and 0 bases from J, the gap between germline ends came to 9 bases. The length of the CDR3 is 17 residues. Germline CDR1 reads LGHNA; CDR2 reads YSLEER. The CDR3 region is CASSQDDIRSYNSPLHF. CDR3 in DNA: TGCGCCAGCAGCCAAGATGACATCCGCTCCTATAATTCACCCCTCCACTTT.

DNA for the CDR3: TGTGCCAGCAGCCAAGGGACAGCTAATGAAAAACTGTTTTTT. It encodes CASSQGTANEKLFF. V and J are TRBV7-9 and TRBJ1-4; 7 positions agree with TRBD1. Looked up from germline, CDR1 is SEHNR and CDR2 is FQNEAQ (reference sequence). The CDR3 extends over 14 amino acids. The trim removed 5 bases at V and 3 bases at J, leaving 3 bases unmatched.

The chain is built from TRBV13 and TRBJ1-2; 8 nucleotides line up with TRBD1. J was trimmed by 5 bases and V by 4 bases; bases with no gene match: 6. CDR3 length: 14 residues. The germline V gene encodes CDR1 PRHDT and CDR2 FYEKMQ (reference sequence). As DNA, the CDR3 is TGTGCCAGCAGCTCAGGGGGCGCTCGGTATGGCTACACCTTC. It specifies CASSSGGARYGYTF.

The chain links TRBV5-1 to TRBJ2-7, with a possible D match to TRBD2 (6 bases). V was cut by 7 bases and J by 6 bases, with 20 bases left in between. CDR3 length: 14 residues. Germline V lookup: CDR1 SGHRS, CDR2 YFSETQ. The CDR3 sequence: CASQLLGLDGEQYF. DNA of the CDR3: TGCGCCAGCCAATTACTGGGACTGGATGGCGAGCAGTACTTC.

J is TRBJ2-1 and V is TRBV7-9; 7 positions agree with TRBD1. CDR3 length: 14 amino acids. Germline loops: CDR1 SEHNR, CDR2 FQNEAQ (reference sequence). The V and J ends lost 5 bases and 6 bases, in that order; junction bases with no gene match: 7. The CDR3: CASSPVDRSNEQFF. The DNA for the CDR3 is TGTGCCAGCAGCCCCGTGGACAGGTCCAATGAGCAGTTCTTC.

The chain uses TRBV30 and TRBJ2-1; 12 nucleotides line up with TRBD2. The CDR3 has 14 residues. Germline CDR1 GTSNPN, CDR2 SVGIG (reference sequence). Trimming removed 7 bases from V and 7 bases from J; junction bases left unmatched: 8. The CDR3 sequence is CASRLAGDLNEQFF. For the CDR3, the DNA is TGTGCCTCAAGACTAGCGGGAGATTTGAATGAGCAGTTCTTC.

V gene TRBV11-2 combines with J gene TRBJ2-5; 7 bases line up with TRBD1. Germline trimming cut 8 bases from V and 9 bases from J; bases unmatched to any gene: 12. Germline V gene data show CDR1 as SGHAT and CDR2 as FQNNGV. This CDR3 region has 13 residues. CDR3 loop: CASATGEHVAQYF. The CDR3 DNA reads TGTGCCAGCGCCACAGGGGAACATGTGGCCCAGTACTTC.